The rows below give T cell receptor beta chains drawn from one sample of a study of early stage breast cancer tumors. Method: immunoSEQ multiplex PCR; TCRdb's copy keeps in-frame clones and lacks some. The table shows approximately 2,000 clones, with roughly 69% occurring only once. Sequences were obtained from normal breast tissue next to the tumor. These receptors were collected from a person in their forties with breast cancer. The conserved cysteine and the conserved F or W are not part of the CDR3 here.

v_call: TRBV29-1
j_call: TRBJ2-3
cdr3_aa: SVKGTVNTDTQY

v_call: TRBV5-1
j_call: TRBJ2-6
cdr3_aa: ASSSTPQGQSSGANVLT

v_call: TRBV7-2
j_call: TRBJ2-5
cdr3_aa: ASSVGARAETQY

v_call: TRBV28
j_call: TRBJ1-2
cdr3_aa: ASRSSRRITNYGYT

v_call: TRBV7-9
j_call: TRBJ1-2
cdr3_aa: ASSPESGTANYGYT

v_call: TRBV28
j_call: TRBJ2-3
cdr3_aa: ASSSPRTGGARTDTQY

v_call: TRBV5-4
j_call: TRBJ1-2
cdr3_aa: ASTDGQGWRYT

v_call: TRBV5-1
j_call: TRBJ2-7
cdr3_aa: ASSFGAGPSYEQY

v_call: TRBV6-6
j_call: TRBJ2-7
cdr3_aa: ASSTPTSSEQY

v_call: TRBV18
j_call: TRBJ2-7
cdr3_aa: ASSPPQGGTYEQY

v_call: TRBV7-9
j_call: TRBJ2-5
cdr3_aa: ASTLRIGTRGFETQY

v_call: TRBV30
j_call: TRBJ1-1
cdr3_aa: AWSVGTVNTEAF

v_call: TRBV19
j_call: TRBJ2-4
cdr3_aa: ASSIGLGRAKNIQY

v_call: TRBV7-9
j_call: TRBJ1-2
cdr3_aa: ASSLGPDRVDT

v_call: TRBV30
j_call: TRBJ1-4
cdr3_aa: AWSTGTGNEKLF

v_call: TRBV29-1
j_call: TRBJ2-7
cdr3_aa: SVGLLGEQY

v_call: TRBV7-3
j_call: TRBJ2-7
cdr3_aa: ASSLSGRAEQY

v_call: TRBV2
j_call: TRBJ1-2
cdr3_aa: ASTYTVQVGYT

v_call: TRBV5-8
j_call: TRBJ2-3
cdr3_aa: ASSLARSAHTDTQY

v_call: TRBV6-5
j_call: TRBJ2-2
cdr3_aa: ASSSSQGAGTGELF

v_call: TRBV28
j_call: TRBJ1-2
cdr3_aa: ASSLRANYGYT